A selection of T cell receptor beta chains follows, all from one sample in a study of breast tumors, draining lymph nodes, adjacent tissues. TCRdb processed the multiplex PCR reads anew with MiXCR; each CDR3 protein has one entry. Of approximately 280,000 distinct CDR3 sequences in the sample, about 30% were seen once. The specimen sequenced was axillary lymph node tissue. Receptor source: a female donor with breast cancer. Some clones in this sample may be carry-over from other donors' samples. Both conserved end residues are part of each CDR3. The order of the fields is J gene, D gene, V gene, CDR3 protein. The D gene is left open where the match is weak.

j_call: TRBJ1-5
d_call: -
v_call: TRBV19
cdr3_aa: CASSPLGGYSNQPQHF

j_call: TRBJ2-3
d_call: TRBD2
v_call: TRBV9
cdr3_aa: CASSQTTGTSSTDTQYF

j_call: TRBJ2-3
d_call: -
v_call: TRBV12-3/TRBV12-4
cdr3_aa: CASRPGPPLTDTQYF

j_call: TRBJ1-3
d_call: -
v_call: TRBV6-6
cdr3_aa: CAGSHSVGGGSALSGNTIYF

j_call: TRBJ1-2
d_call: -
v_call: TRBV19
cdr3_aa: CASSIDLSLTGFDGYTF

j_call: TRBJ2-3
d_call: TRBD2
v_call: TRBV4-3
cdr3_aa: CASSQEYSGRTPTDTQYF

j_call: TRBJ1-3
d_call: -
v_call: TRBV6-2/TRBV6-3
cdr3_aa: CASSLQGYSGNTVYF

j_call: TRBJ2-5
d_call: TRBD2
v_call: TRBV12-3/TRBV12-4
cdr3_aa: CASKRLAEETQYF

j_call: TRBJ1-3
d_call: -
v_call: TRBV29-1
cdr3_aa: CSVVSRGPGNTIYF

j_call: TRBJ1-1
d_call: -
v_call: TRBV29-1
cdr3_aa: CSASRENTEAFF

j_call: TRBJ1-4
d_call: -
v_call: TRBV29-1
cdr3_aa: CSVGATNEKLFF

j_call: TRBJ1-2
d_call: -
v_call: TRBV7-2
cdr3_aa: CASSLVGVLDYGYPF

j_call: TRBJ2-7
d_call: TRBD2
v_call: TRBV5-4
cdr3_aa: CASSLEASGTYEQYF

j_call: TRBJ2-7
d_call: -
v_call: TRBV27
cdr3_aa: CASSPGGGASYEQYF

j_call: TRBJ2-2
d_call: TRBD2
v_call: TRBV25-1
cdr3_aa: CASSASGAADTGELFF

j_call: TRBJ2-3
d_call: -
v_call: TRBV6-6
cdr3_aa: CASSPRRAGDTDTQYF

j_call: TRBJ1-5
d_call: -
v_call: TRBV19
cdr3_aa: CASSIGGAGRQPQHF

j_call: TRBJ2-5
d_call: -
v_call: TRBV11-2
cdr3_aa: CASSPSGAWETQYF

j_call: TRBJ1-6
d_call: TRBD1
v_call: TRBV30
cdr3_aa: CAWKQGNIRSPLHF

j_call: TRBJ1-2
d_call: TRBD1
v_call: TRBV12-3/TRBV12-4
cdr3_aa: CASSVGQGNYGYTF

j_call: TRBJ2-1
d_call: TRBD2
v_call: TRBV6-2/TRBV6-3
cdr3_aa: CASRLAGVGNEQFF

j_call: TRBJ1-5
d_call: TRBD1
v_call: TRBV19
cdr3_aa: CASTPLTGGNQPQHF

j_call: TRBJ2-7
d_call: -
v_call: TRBV6-1
cdr3_aa: CASRGTVSSYEQYF

j_call: TRBJ2-5
d_call: -
v_call: TRBV20-1
cdr3_aa: CSARSVRGRESSPGETQYF

j_call: TRBJ2-7
d_call: -
v_call: TRBV11-2
cdr3_aa: CASSLTGGAAQYF

j_call: TRBJ1-2
d_call: -
v_call: TRBV30
cdr3_aa: CAWSVRAGAYGYTF

j_call: TRBJ2-7
d_call: TRBD2
v_call: TRBV3-1
cdr3_aa: CASSPSGSGRCEQYF

j_call: TRBJ2-2
d_call: TRBD2
v_call: TRBV7-9
cdr3_aa: CASSRAGGLPGELFF

j_call: TRBJ2-7
d_call: -
v_call: TRBV28
cdr3_aa: CASSYSPTSSYEQYF

j_call: TRBJ2-1
d_call: -
v_call: TRBV7-6
cdr3_aa: CASSLGAPNNEQFF

j_call: TRBJ2-5
d_call: -
v_call: TRBV7-3
cdr3_aa: CASSVLREETQYF

j_call: TRBJ2-4
d_call: TRBD2
v_call: TRBV27
cdr3_aa: CASGAGLAGNIQYF

j_call: TRBJ2-5
d_call: TRBD2
v_call: TRBV5-1
cdr3_aa: CASSLRLAGGETQYF

j_call: TRBJ1-2
d_call: TRBD1
v_call: TRBV10-3
cdr3_aa: CAIRASGQGRYTF

j_call: TRBJ1-5
d_call: -
v_call: TRBV7-6
cdr3_aa: CASSLEAGDQPQHF

j_call: TRBJ1-2
d_call: -
v_call: TRBV2
cdr3_aa: CASKKDYSYGYTF

j_call: TRBJ2-1
d_call: -
v_call: TRBV28
cdr3_aa: CASSSPGTLYNEQFF

j_call: TRBJ2-1
d_call: -
v_call: TRBV29-1
cdr3_aa: CSVVPGSYNEQFF

j_call: TRBJ1-1
d_call: TRBD1
v_call: TRBV2
cdr3_aa: CASMTRGQGITDTEAFF

j_call: TRBJ1-5
d_call: -
v_call: TRBV7-2
cdr3_aa: CASSLEFGGGQPQHF